Below, 10 T cell receptor beta chains from the same sample are listed, as sequenced in a study of Ad26.COV2.S vaccination and SARS-CoV-2 variants. TCRdb's copy holds only in-frame clones and misses some; the assay was immunoSEQ multiplex PCR. The sample has some 290,000 clones, 70% to 90% seen once. Specified treatment: 19 received Ad26.COV2.S at low or high dose, single or two shots; roughly five received placebo; per-sample allocation not given. Sampling took place 63 days after the first vaccine or placebo injection. This material consisted of peripheral blood, taken in a trial of Ad26.COV2.S vaccine versus placebo. These receptors were collected from a person between 18 and 65 years old who received the Ad26.COV2.S COVID-19 vaccine or a placebo.

V and J are TRBV3-1 (or the pseudogene TRBV3-2) and TRBJ1-1, with D tentatively TRBD1 (6 bases). Germline loops: CDR1 LGHDT, CDR2 YNNKEL (reference sequence). The germline V and J ends were trimmed by 1 base and 5 bases, with 17 bases remaining between them. The CDR3 covers 16 residues. As DNA, the CDR3 is TGTGCCAGCAGCCAAGGAGGACCGGGGGGCGGAACTGAAGCTTTCTTT. It codes for CASSQGGPGGGTEAFF.

The rearrangement uses TRBV28 and TRBJ1-2, with TRBD1 as a possible D gene (5 bases). The V gene lost 5 bases and the J gene lost 6 bases, with 16 bases spanning the gap. Looked up from germline, CDR1 is MDHEN and CDR2 is SYDVKM. There are 14 residues in the CDR3. DNA for the CDR3: TGTGCCAGCAGTGCGAGGACAAGAAAGGATGGCTACACCTTC. Translating gives CASSARTRKDGYTF.

This clone was seen a handful of times. This rearrangement joins TRBV11-2 to TRBJ1-5, with TRBD1 matching 8 bases. The junction had 10 bases not matched to a gene; V was cut back by 5 bases and J by 7 bases. Germline loops: CDR1 SGHAT, CDR2 FQNNGV. CDR3 length equals 15 residues. The CDR3 region is CASSLRTGPDQPQHF. The CDR3 DNA sequence: TGTGCCAGCAGCCTGCGGACAGGGCCGGACCAGCCCCAGCATTTT. The variable domain in full, with the rest retrieved from reference TRBV11-2 and TRBJ1-5, is EAGVAQSPRYKIIEKRQSVAFWCNPISGHATLYWYQQILGQGPKLLIQFQNNGVVDDSQLPKDRFSAERLKGVDSTLKIQPAKLEDSAVYLCASSLRTGPDQPQHFGDGTRLSIL.

This rearrangement joins TRBV6-5 to TRBJ1-1; D is uncertain. Trimming removed 0 bases at V and 1 base at J, with 9 bases between. The CDR3 runs 15 residues. Germline loops: CDR1 MNHEY, CDR2 SVGAGI. The CDR3 nucleotides read TGTGCCAGCAGTTACTCGCAGAACTCGAACACTGAAGCTTTCTTT. The encoded protein is CASSYSQNSNTEAFF.

Turning to this clone: Other DNA sequences in this sample translate to the same CDR3. The V gene is TRBV9, the J gene TRBJ1-6; no clear D. Germline assignment: CDR1 SGDLS and CDR2 YYNGEE. Trimming removed 2 bases at V and 8 bases at J, with 8 bases between. CDR3 length equals 13 residues. CDR3 sequence: CASSVVADSPLHF. Here the CDR3 DNA reads TGTGCCAGCAGCGTGGTGGCGGATTCACCCCTCCACTTT.

This chain links TRBV18 with TRBJ1-5; TRBD1 might be the D (5 bases). V gave up 4 bases and J gave up 7 bases, with 17 bases separating them. The CDR3 extends over 15 amino acids. Germline lookup yields CDR1 KGHSH and CDR2 LQKENI. The CDR3: CASSLSGGMRQPQHF. The CDR3 bases are TGTGCCAGCTCACTGTCGGGGGGGATGAGGCAGCCCCAGCATTTT.

The chain couples TRBV28 to TRBJ2-3; D may correspond to TRBD1 or TRBD2 (5 bases each). From germline, CDR1 is MDHEN and CDR2 SYDVKM. CDR3 length: 15 residues. V lost 8 bases and J lost 1, with 16 bases in between. For the CDR3, the DNA is TGTGCCAGCCAAGAGTCCCAGGGACGCACAGATACGCAGTATTTT. It specifies CASQESQGRTDTQYF.

The chain has TRBV5-6 and TRBJ2-7; 7 bases agree with TRBD1. V shed 3 bases and J 1 base; nucleotides not matched to a gene: 4. Per germline, CDR1 SGHDT and CDR2 YYEEEE. This CDR3 comprises 14 residues. The CDR3 DNA sequence: TGTGCCAGCAGCTCCGAACAGGGGTCCTACGAGCAGTACTTC. Its protein product is CASSSEQGSYEQYF.

Only a few counts were recorded for this clone. The chain carries TRBV28 and TRBJ1-5, with TRBD1 as a possible D gene (5 bases). This CDR3 spans 15 amino acids. Trimming removed 6 bases at V and 5 bases at J, with 17 bases between. The germline V gene encodes CDR1 MDHEN and CDR2 SYDVKM. The CDR3 region has the DNA TGTGCCAGCAGATCGAGGAGCAGGGAGGATCAGCCCCAGCATTTT. Its translation is CASRSRSREDQPQHF.

The CDR3 DNA reads as TGTGCCAGCAGCTTAGCGGAAGGGGGCCTCTCTGGAAACACCATATATTTT. Residues: CASSLAEGGLSGNTIYF. The rearrangement joins TRBV7-9 to TRBJ1-3; TRBD1 matches at 7 bases. Germline CDR1 and CDR2: SEHNR and FQNEAQ (reference sequence). The J segment lost 0 bases and the V segment lost 0 bases, leaving 5 bases of the junction unmatched. This CDR3 region has 17 residues.